The sample holds a few counts of the clone carrying this T cell receptor beta chain. This entry is derived from a study of blood T cell repertoires in COVID-19. The overall study: There were acute and convalescent COVID-19 samples, and they came from the United States, Italy and Spain.

The ends were cut back, 4 bases at V and 8 bases at J, with 15 bases in the middle. CDR3 length: 15 amino acids. Germline loops: CDR1 SEHNR, CDR2 FQNEAQ (reference sequence). Original processing methods: How many nucleated cells were present was estimated from reference gene primer amplification. Assay used: immunoSEQ multiplex PCR; TCRdb lists only in-frame clones, some missing. V and J calls and clone size are given by that table; D and trimming were obtained from the DNA. The profile shows around 230,000 clones, around four fifths of them singletons. The V and J genes are TRBV7-9 and TRBJ1-6; the D is unclear. The receptor was isolated from a woman aged 45-65 years with acute or convalescent COVID-19. Sample: peripheral blood. CDR3 nucleotide sequence: TGTGCCAGCAGCTCCACCATCGAGTTGTATTCACCCCTCCACTTT. Its translation: CASSSTIELYSPLHF.